This T cell receptor (beta chain) was documented in a study of T cell responses to AZD1222 COVID-19 vaccine. Only in-frame clones appear in the TCRdb table, and some are missing; sequencing was by immunoSEQ multiplex PCR. The data hold roughly 100,000 clones, with more than 70% observed a single time. V gave up 0 bases and J gave up 5 bases, with 14 bases separating them. CDR1 is SGHRS, CDR2 YFSETQ, per germline. The CDR3 extends over 15 amino acids. Sequenced material: peripheral blood, taken on day 0 of AZD1222 vaccination. This TCR was recovered from an adult in good health. The rearrangement links TRBV5-1 to TRBJ1-1; the D is unclear. This CDR3 is CASSLGEGVGTEAFF. The CDR3 DNA is TGCGCCAGCAGCTTGGGGGAGGGTGTGGGTACTGAAGCTTTCTTT.